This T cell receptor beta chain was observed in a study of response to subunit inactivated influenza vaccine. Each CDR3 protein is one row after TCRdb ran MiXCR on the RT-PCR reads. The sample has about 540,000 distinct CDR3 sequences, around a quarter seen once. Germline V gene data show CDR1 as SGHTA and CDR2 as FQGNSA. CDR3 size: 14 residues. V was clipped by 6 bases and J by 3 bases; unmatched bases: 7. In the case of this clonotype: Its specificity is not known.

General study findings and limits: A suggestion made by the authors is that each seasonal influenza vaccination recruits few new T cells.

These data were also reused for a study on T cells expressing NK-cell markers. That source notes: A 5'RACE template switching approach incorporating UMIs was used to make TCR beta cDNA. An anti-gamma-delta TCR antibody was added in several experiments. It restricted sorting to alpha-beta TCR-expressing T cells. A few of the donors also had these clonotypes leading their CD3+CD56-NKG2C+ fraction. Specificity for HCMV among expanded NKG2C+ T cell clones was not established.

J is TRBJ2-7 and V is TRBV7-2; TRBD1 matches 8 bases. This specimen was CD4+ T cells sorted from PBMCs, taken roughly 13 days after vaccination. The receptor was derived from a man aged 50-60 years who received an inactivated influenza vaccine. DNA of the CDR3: TGTGCCAGCAGATCAGGGGGCCTCTTCTACGAGCAGTACTTC. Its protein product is CASRSGGLFYEQYF.